The sequence of this T cell receptor beta chain was determined in a study of CD8+CD57+ T cells in acquired aplastic anemia. Study details: Sorted CD4+ and CD8+ cell DNA averaged around 3 ug.

For sequencing, patients were chosen who had shown expansion of CD8+CD57+ cells by flow cytometry. About this clonotype: The antigen remains unidentified. Its ends do not fully match the called genes, so a read error is possible.

TCR beta VDJ and CDR3 profiles were obtained from a genomic DNA template. Each CDR3 protein is one row after TCRdb ran MiXCR on the reads. This sample has hundreds of thousands of distinct CDR3 sequences, with around 82% found just once. Study-level findings and limits: Overlap between patients and controls comprised roughly 30 CD8+ CDR3 sequences. No significant patient-versus-control difference appeared in CD8+ Simpson's diversity.

Material for sequencing was sorted CD4+, CD8+, or CD8+CD57+ T cells (not recorded which) from PBMCs. The TCR originated in a human donor with aplastic anemia.

The DNA for the CDR3 is TGTGCCAGCAGTGACGGGGGGGGAGGTACGCAGAATTTT. As protein: CASSDGGGGTQNF. V is TRBV2 and J is TRBJ2-3, with TRBD2 identical over 8 bases. This CDR3 region has 13 residues. Germline lookup yields CDR1 SNHLY and CDR2 FYNNEI. Complete variable domain (other parts from reference TRBV2 and TRBJ2-3): EPEVTQTPSHQVTQMGQEVILRCVPISNHLYFYWYRQILGQKVEFLVSFYNNEISEKSEIFDDQFSVERPDGSNFTLKIRSTKLEDSAMYFCASSDGGGGTQNFGPGTRLTVL.